Below, 22 T cell receptor beta chains from the same sample are listed, as sequenced in a study of shared clonotypes between healthy human individuals. The method was immunoSEQ multiplex PCR; TCRdb's version includes in-frame clones alone and lacks a portion of them. The table lists 850,000 to 1,200,000 clones, more than 60% of them singletons, with approximately 1.5% in the top ten. Sequences were obtained from memory CD4+ T cells sorted from blood. The subset was: CD45RA-negative fraction. These receptors were obtained from a young man in good health.

The chain carries TRBV5-1 and TRBJ1-4; TRBD1 is a possible D gene (5 bases). The CDR3 covers 14 residues. In germline, CDR1 is SGHRS, CDR2 YFSETQ. V was pared by 7 bases and J by 3 bases, with 13 bases between. As DNA, the CDR3 is TGCGCCAGCCGACACGGGGGGTCTAATGAAAAACTGTTTTTT. Amino acids: CASRHGGSNEKLFF.

The chain employs TRBV2 and TRBJ2-3; 9 nucleotides agree with TRBD1. The CDR3 contains 17 residues. Unmatched junction bases numbered 15, after V lost 5 bases and J lost 6 bases. Germline V CDR1 and CDR2: SNHLY, FYNNEI. DNA of the CDR3: TGTGCCAGCAGTTGGGACAGGGACACCACGCGGGGGGATACGCAGTATTTT. Protein product: CASSWDRDTTRGDTQYF.

The rearrangement links TRBV6-1 to TRBJ1-1; D not resolved. Germline V gene sequence: CDR1 MNHNS, CDR2 SASEGT. Trimming removed 6 bases from V and 5 bases from J, with 16 bases in between. The length of the CDR3 is 14 residues. CDR3 nucleotides: TGTGCCAGCAGCTTGACACCTGAAGGGACTGAAGCTTTCTTT. Translating it yields CASSLTPEGTEAFF.

The chain employs TRBV11-2 and TRBJ2-1, with 7 bases fitting TRBD1. This CDR3 contains 15 residues. Germline V gene data show CDR1 as SGHAT and CDR2 as FQNNGV. J was trimmed by 1 base and V by 2 bases; bases with no gene match: 2. The CDR3 coding sequence is TGTGCCAGCAGCTTAAACAGGGGATCCTACAATGAGCAGTTCTTC. It specifies CASSLNRGSYNEQFF.

The chain couples TRBV18 to TRBJ2-3, with D possibly being TRBD1 or TRBD2 (5 bases each). The CDR3 covers 13 residues. The germline gives CDR1 KGHSH, CDR2 LQKENI. The V end was cut by 5 bases, the J end by 4 bases, with 10 bases between. The CDR3 protein is CASSDRGADTQYF. The CDR3 nucleotides are TGTGCCAGCTCAGACCGAGGGGCAGATACGCAGTATTTT.

The J gene is TRBJ2-1, the V gene TRBV6-7; 9 nucleotides agree with TRBD2. Being an ORF, TRBV6-7 has a function that is uncertain. V shed 2 bases and J 7 bases; nucleotides not matched to a gene: 9. This CDR3 has 16 amino acids. In DNA, the CDR3 is TGTGCCAGCAGTTACCGAAGCGGGAGGCCGGGGAATGAGCAGTTCTTC. It translates to CASSYRSGRPGNEQFF.

Points on this clone: This sample includes further DNA sequences coding for the same CDR3. V and J are TRBV6-5 and TRBJ1-1; D possibly corresponds to TRBD1 (6 bases). This CDR3 is built from 14 residues. Trimming removed 2 bases at V and 4 bases at J, with 11 bases between. Per the germline V gene, CDR1 is MNHEY and CDR2 is SVGAGI. CDR3: CASSYRGGGTEAFF. The CDR3 nucleotides are TGTGCCAGCAGTTACCGCGGGGGCGGCACTGAAGCTTTCTTT.

The genes are TRBV7-2 and TRBJ2-2; no definite D call. The V gene lost 2 bases and the J gene lost 1 base, with 2 bases spanning the gap. The germline V gene has CDR1 SGHTA and CDR2 FQGNSA. This CDR3 is 13 amino acids long. CDR3 loop: CASSLMNTGELFF. CDR3 DNA: TGTGCCAGCAGCTTAATGAACACCGGGGAGCTGTTTTTT. The whole variable domain, remainder taken from reference TRBV7-2 and TRBJ2-2, is GAGVSQSPSNKVTEKGKDVELRCDPISGHTALYWYRQSLGQGLEFLIYFQGNSAPDKSGLPSDRFSAERTGGSVSTLTIQRTQQEDSAVYLCASSLMNTGELFFGEGSRLTVL.

This sequence joins TRBV28 and TRBJ2-7; possibly TRBD1 for D (6 bases). CDR3 length equals 14 residues. The germline CDR1 and CDR2 sequences are MDHEN and SYDVKM. Trimming cost V 3 bases and J 12 bases, with 21 bases left between them. CDR3 in amino acids: CASSLSDRTQNGYF. The CDR3 DNA reads TGTGCCAGCAGTTTGTCTGACAGGACCCAAAACGGGTACTTC.

The chain employs TRBV10-1 and TRBJ2-1, with D tentatively TRBD2 (6 bases). Germline V gene lookup returns CDR1 WNHNN and CDR2 SYGVQD (reference sequence). This CDR3 spans 15 amino acids. The V and J ends lost 4 bases and 6 bases respectively, with 16 bases between them. CDR3: CASSAGTVGGNEQFF. CDR3 DNA: TGCGCCAGCAGTGCCGGGACGGTGGGGGGCAATGAGCAGTTCTTC.

The chain has TRBV18 and TRBJ1-2; 7 bases line up with TRBD1. After removal of 3 bases from V and 4 bases from J, the junction contained 5 bases not matched to a gene. This CDR3 is built from 14 residues. Germline V gives CDR1 KGHSH, CDR2 LQKENI. The CDR3 protein is CASSPSTGIYGYTF. The CDR3 DNA sequence: TGTGCCAGCTCACCCTCGACAGGGATCTATGGCTACACCTTC.

The chain recombines TRBV28 with TRBJ1-5; 8 nucleotides align to TRBD1. The J segment lost 0 bases and the V segment lost 5 bases, leaving 6 bases of the junction unmatched. From germline, CDR1 is MDHEN and CDR2 SYDVKM. The CDR3 length is 16 residues. CDR3 sequence: CASSPWTGSSNQPQHF. DNA for the CDR3: TGTGCCAGCAGTCCATGGACAGGGAGTAGCAATCAGCCCCAGCATTTT.

This clone turned up a few times. The chain combines TRBV20-1 with TRBJ2-7, with D hard to call. CDR1 is DFQATT and CDR2 is SNEGSKA in the germline V gene (reference sequence). The CDR3 spans 11 residues. V lost 3 bases to trimming and J lost 2 bases, with 5 bases between them. The CDR3, as DNA: TGCAGTGCTAGCGGAACCTACGAGCAGTACTTC. This encodes CSASGTYEQYF.

This chain uses TRBV27 with TRBJ1-1; 7 bases agree with TRBD1. The junction had 5 bases not matched to a gene; V was cut back by 2 bases and J by 5 bases. Germline CDR1 MNHEY, CDR2 SMNVEV (reference sequence). This CDR3 comprises 14 residues. The CDR3 loop is CASSLDREGTEAFF. As DNA, the CDR3 is TGTGCCAGCAGTTTAGACAGGGAAGGGACTGAAGCTTTCTTT.

The V and J genes are TRBV5-1 and TRBJ2-5; D may be TRBD1 (6 bases). The germline gives CDR1 SGHRS, CDR2 YFSETQ. The CDR3 is 14 residues long. Trimming removed 6 bases from V and 3 bases from J, with 15 bases in between. Here the CDR3 reads CASNILGAKETQYF. Here the CDR3 DNA reads TGCGCCAGCAACATACTGGGGGCGAAAGAGACCCAGTACTTC.

A word on this clone: A junction boundary mismatches the germline segment, possibly from a read error. The chain recombines TRBV7-7 with TRBJ2-5; D tentatively fits TRBD1 or TRBD2 (5 bases each). Per germline, CDR1 SSHAT and CDR2 FNYEAQ (reference sequence). The CDR3 sequence is 15 residues long. This CDR3 reads CASSLGLGVQETQYF. CDR3 coding DNA: TGTGCTAGCAGCTTAGGGTTGGGGGTCCAAGAGACCCAGTACTTC.

V usage is TRBV6-4 and J usage is TRBJ1-6; tentatively, D is TRBD1 (5 bases). V was cut by 0 bases and J by 9 bases, with 9 bases left in between. Germline V gives CDR1 MRHNA, CDR2 SNTAGT. This CDR3 has 14 residues. Here the CDR3 reads CASSDSGAASPLHF. Here the CDR3 DNA reads TGTGCCAGCAGTGACTCAGGGGCGGCTTCACCCCTCCACTTT.

The chain is built from TRBV29-1 and TRBJ2-7; 7 positions agree with TRBD2. With V trimmed by 4 bases and J by 6 bases, 6 bases remained unmatched. The CDR3 has 12 residues. The germline CDR1 and CDR2 sequences are SQVTM and ANQGSEA. CDR3 amino acids: CSVAPGGGEQYF. The CDR3 bases are TGCAGCGTTGCCCCAGGCGGGGGCGAGCAGTACTTC.

This chain links TRBV18 with TRBJ2-7; possibly TRBD2 for D (6 bases). Germline V gene sequence: CDR1 KGHSH, CDR2 LQKENI. V shed 6 bases and J shed 5 bases, with 20 bases lying between them. The CDR3 extends over 15 amino acids. The CDR3 nucleotides are TGTGCCAGCTCCCCCCCGCCGGGAGTACCCCACGAGCAGTACTTC. Translating gives CASSPPPGVPHEQYF.

The chain is built from TRBV7-9 and TRBJ1-5, with unresolved D. The CDR3 extends over 13 amino acids. CDR1 is SEHNR, CDR2 FQNEAQ, per germline (reference sequence). Trimming took 5 bases from V and 4 from J, leaving 9 bases between them. The CDR3 coding sequence is TGTGCCAGCAGCGGAGACGGTAATCAGCCCCAGCATTTT. Translating it yields CASSGDGNQPQHF.

The chain is built from TRBV18 and TRBJ1-2; possible D gene TRBD1, 5 bases. The CDR3 has 12 residues. Per the germline V gene, CDR1 is KGHSH and CDR2 is LQKENI. Trimming cost V 4 bases and J 4 bases, with 7 bases left between them. CDR3 amino acids: CASSRDGYGYTF. The CDR3 nucleotides are TGTGCCAGCTCACGGGACGGCTATGGCTACACCTTC. The variable domain in full, with the rest retrieved from reference TRBV18 and TRBJ1-2, is NAGVMQNPRHLVRRRGQEARLRCSPMKGHSHVYWYRQLPEEGLKFMVYLQKENIIDESGMPKERFSAEFPKEGPSILRIQQVVRGDSAAYFCASSRDGYGYTFGSGTRLTVV.

The rearrangement uses TRBV10-1 and TRBJ2-7, with 9 bases lining up with TRBD1. With V trimmed by 7 bases and J by 0 bases, 7 bases remained unmatched. The CDR3 totals 15 residues. The germline gives CDR1 WNHNN, CDR2 SYGVQD (reference sequence). In DNA form, the CDR3 reads TGCGCCAGCATCCGGGACAGGGCCTCCTCCTACGAGCAGTACTTC. Its translation is CASIRDRASSYEQYF.